This TCR beta chain came from a study of cytomegalovirus exposure and HLA in healthy donors. Vbeta (60) and Jbeta (13) primers were used in the PCR. TCRdb's table, derived via immunoSEQ multiplex PCR, lists solely in-frame clones and lacks some. The data contain under 150,000 clones, around three quarters of them seen just once; the ten biggest clones take up roughly 2%. This CDR3 has 14 amino acids. Germline CDR1 reads LGHNA; CDR2 reads YNFKEQ. V trimming: 4 bases; J trimming: 3 bases; junction bases outside the gene matches: 5. Material for sequencing was PBMCs. V gene TRBV4-2 combines with J gene TRBJ2-5; TRBD1 agrees at 7 bases. This clonotype originated in a man aged 18 to 29 in good health and CMV-seronegative. In DNA form, the CDR3 reads TGTGCCAGCAGCCTAGGACAGGCGGAAGAGACCCAGTACTTC. As protein: CASSLGQAEETQYF.